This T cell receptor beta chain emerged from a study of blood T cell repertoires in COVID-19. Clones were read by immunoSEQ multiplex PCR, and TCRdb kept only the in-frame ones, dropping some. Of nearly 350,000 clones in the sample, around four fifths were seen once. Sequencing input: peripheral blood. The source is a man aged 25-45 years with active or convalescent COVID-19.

The DNA of the CDR3 is TGTGCCAGCAGGGAGGGTCATGGCTACACCTTC. Its protein product is CASREGHGYTF. J is TRBJ1-2 and V is TRBV7-9; D is unclear. Per the germline V gene, CDR1 is SEHNR and CDR2 is FQNEAQ (reference sequence). The CDR3 spans 11 residues. Trimming pared 6 bases from V and 6 bases from J, leaving 8 bases between.